A selection of T cell receptor beta chains follows, all from one sample in a study of blood T cell repertoires in COVID-19. The protocol was immunoSEQ multiplex PCR, while the TCRdb copy is restricted to in-frame clones and leaves out a portion. The data contain fewer than 250,000 clones, around 85% of them singletons. The sample consisted of PBMCs or T cells enriched from blood (not recorded which). These receptors all come from a woman aged 25 to 39 who had recovered from COVID-19. The CDR3 runs from the conserved cysteine through the conserved F or W. D genes are given only for firm matches. Rows may omit the clone size; those that give it use once, few, many or a size class.

CDR3: CAISGEGSEAFF
DNA: TGTGCCATCAGTGGAGAGGGCTCTGAAGCTTTCTTT
J: TRBJ1-1
size: .
D: .
length: 12
V: TRBV10-3

CDR3: CASSSTRNEQFF
DNA: TGTGCCAGCAGTAGTACTAGAAATGAGCAGTTCTTC
J: TRBJ2-1
size: .
D: .
length: 12
V: TRBV12-3/TRBV12-4

CDR3: CASSSWGGQPQHF
DNA: TGCGCCAGCAGCTCCTGGGGGGGTCAGCCCCAGCATTTT
J: TRBJ1-5
size: .
D: .
length: 13
V: TRBV5-1

CDR3: CASSGGVLNTEAFF
DNA: TGTGCCAGCAGCGGAGGAGTTCTGAACACTGAAGCTTTCTTT
J: TRBJ1-1
size: few
D: .
length: 14
V: TRBV5-8

CDR3: CASSTTWGDEQFF
DNA: TGTGCCAGCAGTACTACCTGGGGCGATGAGCAGTTCTTC
J: TRBJ2-1
size: .
D: .
length: 13
V: TRBV6-2/TRBV6-3

CDR3: CASMGGGGTEAFF
DNA: TGTGCCAGCATGGGCGGCGGGGGCACTGAAGCTTTCTTT
J: TRBJ1-1
size: .
D: .
length: 13
V: TRBV6-4

CDR3: CASSLLRGRNTEAFF
DNA: TGTGCCAGCAGTCTCCTCAGGGGTAGGAACACTGAAGCTTTCTTT
J: TRBJ1-1
size: .
D: .
length: 15
V: TRBV13

CDR3: CATSDLWGTGYTF
DNA: TGTGCCACCAGTGATTTGTGGGGGACAGGCTACACCTTC
J: TRBJ1-2
size: .
D: .
length: 13
V: TRBV24-1

CDR3: CASREVPSLAKNIQYF
DNA: TGTGCCAGCAGGGAAGTGCCGAGCCTCGCCAAAAACATTCAGTACTTC
J: TRBJ2-4
size: .
D: .
length: 16
V: TRBV6-1

CDR3: CASSPTRGGAGEKLFF
DNA: TGTGCCAGCAGCCCGACCCGGGGGGGGGCGGGTGAAAAACTGTTTTTT
J: TRBJ1-4
size: .
D: .
length: 16
V: TRBV11-2

CDR3: CASSPTSGTGDTEAFF
DNA: TGTGCCAGCAGCCCTACCTCCGGGACAGGGGACACTGAAGCTTTCTTT
J: TRBJ1-1
size: once
D: TRBD1
length: 16
V: TRBV16

CDR3: CASSLTVADNSPLHF
DNA: TGCGCCAGCAGCTTGACGGTGGCGGATAATTCACCCCTCCACTTT
J: TRBJ1-6
size: few
D: .
length: 15
V: TRBV5-1

CDR3: CSVEKRRGDTQYF
DNA: TGCAGCGTTGAAAAGCGTAGGGGCGATACGCAGTATTTT
J: TRBJ2-3
size: .
D: .
length: 13
V: TRBV29-1

CDR3: CASSPLLGTGNTEAFF
DNA: TGTGCCAGTAGTCCCCTTTTGGGGACAGGGAACACTGAAGCTTTCTTT
J: TRBJ1-1
size: once
D: TRBD1
length: 16
V: TRBV19

CDR3: CASSPGGRTGNEKLFF
DNA: TGTGCCAGCAGCCCGGGGGGCCGGACAGGGAATGAAAAACTGTTTTTT
J: TRBJ1-4
size: few
D: TRBD1
length: 16
V: TRBV5-4

CDR3: CASSFGTSGNEQFF
DNA: TGTGCCAGCAGTTTTGGGACTAGCGGTAATGAGCAGTTCTTC
J: TRBJ2-1
size: .
D: TRBD2
length: 14
V: TRBV28

CDR3: CASSLSGRSGEEQFF
DNA: TGTGCCAGCAGTTTATCCGGTCGGAGCGGGGAAGAGCAGTTCTTC
J: TRBJ2-1
size: .
D: TRBD2
length: 15
V: TRBV27

CDR3: CASSLTPGRDRGHSSTDTQYF
DNA: TGTGCCAGCAGCCTTACCCCGGGTCGGGACAGGGGACATTCGAGCACAGATACGCAGTATTTT
J: TRBJ2-3
size: .
D: TRBD1
length: 21
V: TRBV14

CDR3: CASSLVGSRGGRTGELFF
DNA: TGTGCCAGCAGCTTAGTTGGTAGCAGAGGGGGTCGAACCGGGGAGCTGTTTTTT
J: TRBJ2-2
size: .
D: .
length: 18
V: TRBV7-2

CDR3: CASSSGHVSGNTIYF
DNA: TGTGCCAGCAGTTCCGGACATGTCTCTGGAAACACCATATATTTT
J: TRBJ1-3
size: .
D: .
length: 15
V: TRBV28

CDR3: CASSLTSGGRWETQYF
DNA: TGCGCCAGCAGCCTAACTAGCGGGGGCAGATGGGAGACCCAGTACTTC
J: TRBJ2-5
size: .
D: TRBD2
length: 16
V: TRBV5-1

CDR3: CASSVTGTADTGELFF
DNA: TGTGCCAGCAGCGTAACCGGGACAGCGGACACCGGGGAGCTGTTTTTT
J: TRBJ2-2
size: .
D: .
length: 16
V: TRBV21-1

CDR3: CASSLSLGTNEKLFF
DNA: TGTGCCAGCAGTTTATCGCTCGGGACTAATGAAAAACTGTTTTTT
J: TRBJ1-4
size: .
D: .
length: 15
V: TRBV28

CDR3: CASSPRQEVGTGELFF
DNA: TGTGCCAGTAGCCCTAGACAGGAGGTGGGCACCGGGGAGCTGTTTTTT
J: TRBJ2-2
size: .
D: .
length: 16
V: TRBV19

CDR3: CAWSFGQETQYF
DNA: TGTGCCTGGAGTTTCGGGCAAGAGACCCAGTACTTC
J: TRBJ2-5
size: .
D: .
length: 12
V: TRBV30

CDR3: CASSEVAGTGELFF
DNA: TGTGCCAGCAGTGAGGTGGCGGGGACCGGGGAGCTGTTTTTT
J: TRBJ2-2
size: .
D: .
length: 14
V: TRBV6-1

CDR3: CAWSGEAGASNQPQHF
DNA: TGTGCCTGGAGTGGGGAGGCGGGGGCGAGCAATCAGCCCCAGCATTTT
J: TRBJ1-5
size: few
D: .
length: 16
V: TRBV30

CDR3: CASSLGGSGGSKNEQFF
DNA: TGTGCCAGCAGCTTAGGGGGTAGCGGGGGTTCTAAAAATGAGCAGTTCTTC
J: TRBJ2-1
size: .
D: TRBD2
length: 17
V: TRBV7-9

CDR3: CASSLLFGANYGYTF
DNA: TGTGCCAGCAGTTTACTCTTCGGGGCTAACTATGGCTACACCTTC
J: TRBJ1-2
size: once
D: .
length: 15
V: TRBV27

CDR3: CASSVLAGGMGTQYF
DNA: TGTGCCAGCAGTGTCCTAGCGGGGGGGATGGGGACCCAGTACTTC
J: TRBJ2-5
size: .
D: TRBD2
length: 15
V: TRBV28

CDR3: CASRSLRTGLNTGELFF
DNA: TGTGCCAGCAGAAGCTTGAGGACAGGGCTGAACACCGGGGAGCTGTTTTTT
J: TRBJ2-2
size: once
D: TRBD1
length: 17
V: TRBV27

CDR3: CAISEGTSGSQETQYF
DNA: TGTGCCATCAGTGAGGGGACTAGCGGGAGTCAAGAGACCCAGTACTTC
J: TRBJ2-5
size: .
D: TRBD2
length: 16
V: TRBV10-3

CDR3: CASSSGVYGYTF
DNA: TGTGCCAGCAGCTCAGGGGTGTATGGCTACACCTTC
J: TRBJ1-2
size: .
D: .
length: 12
V: TRBV12-3/TRBV12-4

CDR3: CASSEGRRGRIYEQYF
DNA: TGTGCCAGCAGTGAAGGGCGCAGGGGGCGCATCTACGAGCAGTACTTC
J: TRBJ2-7
size: .
D: TRBD1
length: 16
V: TRBV2

CDR3: CASSFFGQGAGTEAFF
DNA: TGTGCCAGTAGTTTCTTCGGGCAGGGGGCAGGGACTGAAGCTTTCTTT
J: TRBJ1-1
size: .
D: TRBD1
length: 16
V: TRBV19